This TCR beta chain was sequenced in a study of cytomegalovirus exposure and HLA in healthy donors. Broader study findings: Many donors carried some public TCRs, although rarity characterized most TCR sequences. Subsequent analysis found a tendency for first-cohort TCR clusters to co-occur within the 90 to 150 validation repertoires. It was about 150 TCR beta chains that were listed as cytomegalovirus-associated.

Clones were read by immunoSEQ multiplex PCR, and TCRdb kept only the in-frame ones, dropping some. This sample yields roughly 62,000 clones, of which 90% to 95% are seen a single time; over 2% belongs to the top ten. Details on this clone: The antigen is unknown.

Germline V gene lookup returns CDR1 LNHNV and CDR2 YYDKDF (reference sequence). The ends were cut back, 0 bases at V and 4 bases at J, with 3 bases in the middle. The CDR3 covers 13 residues. The chain has TRBV15 and TRBJ1-4, with no clear D. What was sequenced was PBMCs. The sequence was obtained from a woman aged 25-40 years in good health and CMV-seronegative. The CDR3 loop is CATSRDRNEKLFF. CDR3 DNA: TGTGCCACCAGCAGAGATCGTAATGAAAAACTGTTTTTT.